This passage covers 13 T cell receptor beta chains from one sample sequenced in a study of blood T cell repertoires in COVID-19. Clones were sequenced by immunoSEQ multiplex PCR, and TCRdb holds only the in-frame ones, with some missing. In the table there are approximately 140,000 clones, 86% of which are singletons. Sequenced input: peripheral blood. These receptors all stem from a man between 65 and 80 years old with acute or convalescent COVID-19.

The J gene is TRBJ2-7, the V gene TRBV12-5; D is possibly TRBD2 (6 bases). The CDR3 runs 13 residues. The germline V gene has CDR1 LGHNT and CDR2 FRNRAP. With 1 base removed from V and 6 bases from J, the gap between germline ends came to 10 bases. The CDR3 region has the DNA TGTGCTAGTGGTTTGGAAATGGGGGGCGAGCAGTACTTC. This sequence encodes CASGLEMGGEQYF.

V usage is TRBV28 and J usage is TRBJ2-7; D uncertain. V shed 3 bases and J shed 0 bases, with 12 bases lying between them. This CDR3 has 15 amino acids. Germline V gene data show CDR1 as MDHEN and CDR2 as SYDVKM. The CDR3 DNA reads TGTGCCAGCAGTTTTTCGGTCGCGGCCTCCTACGAGCAGTACTTC. Protein: CASSFSVAASYEQYF.

The gene calls are TRBV6-4 and TRBJ2-7; tentative D call: TRBD1 (6 bases). With 11 bases removed from V and 2 bases from J, the gap between germline ends came to 16 bases. The CDR3 extends over 13 amino acids. Per germline, CDR1 MRHNA and CDR2 SNTAGT. CDR3 nucleotide sequence: TGTGCCGTGGCAGCAGGGGTCACCTACGAGCAGTACTTC. Residues: CAVAAGVTYEQYF.

V and J are TRBV19 and TRBJ1-5, with 7 bases matching TRBD1. The CDR3 runs to 14 residues. V lost 8 bases and J lost 4; bases outside the gene matches: 8. Germline V gene data show CDR1 as LNHDA and CDR2 as SQIVND (reference sequence). CDR3 loop: CASSGTAFNQPQHF. CDR3 DNA: TGTGCCAGTTCCGGGACAGCTTTTAATCAGCCCCAGCATTTT.

V is TRBV11-3 and J is TRBJ2-1; maybe TRBD1 (6 bases). The V and J ends lost 4 bases and 0 bases respectively, with 13 bases between them. Germline CDR1 SGHNT, CDR2 YENEEA. The CDR3 sequence is 16 residues long. CDR3 loop: CASSSGQPSSYNEQFF. CDR3 coding DNA: TGTGCCAGCAGCTCAGGACAGCCAAGCTCCTACAATGAGCAGTTCTTC.

This chain links TRBV28 with TRBJ1-2; 7 bases are shared with TRBD1. Trimming removed 3 bases from V and 10 bases from J; junction bases left unmatched: 5. The V gene's germline CDR1 is MDHEN and CDR2 SYDVKM. The CDR3 has 12 amino acids. The CDR3 DNA follows: TGTGCCAGCAGTTTTAGGGGGCGGTACTACACCTTC. Protein sequence: CASSFRGRYYTF.

V is TRBV6-1 and J is TRBJ2-7; 12 bases fit TRBD2. The CDR3 consists of 17 residues. In germline, CDR1 is MNHNS, CDR2 SASEGT. J gave up 0 bases and V 3 bases, and 6 bases lay outside the gene matches. The CDR3 spells CASSDRTSGVISYEQYF. CDR3 bases: TGTGCCAGCAGTGACAGGACTAGCGGGGTGATCTCCTACGAGCAGTACTTC.

The J gene is TRBJ2-3, the V gene TRBV19; TRBD2 matches 12 bases. J was trimmed by 1 base and V by 5 bases; bases with no gene match: 4. The germline gives CDR1 LNHDA, CDR2 SQIVND (reference sequence). This CDR3 is built from 16 residues. CDR3 in DNA: TGTGCCAGTAGTGGGCGACTAGCGGGAGGCACAGATACGCAGTATTTT. Translation gives CASSGRLAGGTDTQYF.

This clone was detected only a few times. The chain combines TRBV9 with TRBJ2-1; TRBD2 aligns across 10 bases. Unmatched junction bases numbered 6, after V lost 6 bases and J lost 0 bases. This CDR3 region has 16 residues. CDR1 is SGDLS, CDR2 YYNGEE, per germline. DNA for the CDR3: TGTGCCAGCACACTTACTAGCGGGGTCTCCTACAATGAGCAGTTCTTC. Its translation is CASTLTSGVSYNEQFF.

The chain has TRBV28 and TRBJ2-5; D uncertain. CDR3 length: 13 amino acids. The V gene lost 6 bases and the J gene lost 5 bases, with 13 bases spanning the gap. Germline CDR1 is MDHEN and CDR2 is SYDVKM. This chain's CDR3 is CASRNPHEETQYF. DNA for the CDR3: TGTGCCAGCAGGAACCCTCACGAGGAGACCCAGTACTTC.

This clone came up once. This rearrangement joins TRBV7-3 to TRBJ2-2; TRBD2 matches 10 bases. This CDR3 has 16 amino acids. The germline CDR1 and CDR2 sequences are SGHTA and FQGTGA. V lost 5 bases to trimming and J lost 5 bases; unmatched junction nucleotides: 8. DNA of the CDR3: TGTGCCAGCAGCCCCACCGAGACTAGCGGGACCGGGGAGCTGTTTTTT. It yields the protein CASSPTETSGTGELFF. The full variable domain, completed using reference TRBV7-3 and TRBJ2-2, is GAGVSQTPSNKVTEKGKYVELRCDPISGHTALYWYRQSLGQGPEFLIYFQGTGAADDSGLPNDRFFAVRPEGSVSTLKIQRTERGDSAVYLCASSPTETSGTGELFFGEGSRLTVL.

V is TRBV5-4 and J is TRBJ2-7, with D perhaps TRBD1 (6 bases). V was shortened by 0 bases and J by 5 bases, with 12 bases between the two germline ends. This CDR3 is built from 14 residues. The germline V gene has CDR1 SGHNT and CDR2 YYREEE (reference sequence). CDR3 amino acids: CASSLAGALHEQYF. In DNA, the CDR3 is TGTGCCAGCAGCTTGGCAGGGGCCCTGCACGAGCAGTACTTC.

V gene TRBV4-3 combines with J gene TRBJ2-1; TRBD2 matches 13 bases. The V and J ends lost 6 bases and 0 bases, in that order; junction bases with no gene match: 5. Germline V gene lookup returns CDR1 LGHNA and CDR2 YSLEER. CDR3 size: 17 residues. CDR3 nucleotide sequence: TGCGCCAGCAGTCTAGGACTAGCGGGAGCCTCCTACAATGAGCAGTTCTTC. This sequence encodes CASSLGLAGASYNEQFF.